This T cell receptor beta chain was sequenced for a study of metastatic and nonmetastatic thyroid tumors. Per the original data handling: To classify distant metastasis in papillary thyroid cancer, a model was built from CDR3 differences across clinicopathological groups. TCRdb re-called clones via MiXCR from the PCR reads. The V and J calls here are based on TCRdb, not the publication. The profile shows 25,000 to 35,000 clones, 30% of them singletons. With 4 bases removed from V and 3 bases from J, the gap between germline ends came to 14 bases. Germline lookup yields CDR1 SGHRS and CDR2 YFSETQ. The CDR3 loop spans 15 amino acids. Thyroid surgery was preceded by no treatment in any patient.

The chain has TRBV5-1 and TRBJ1-5; tentatively, D is TRBD1 (5 bases). Material for sequencing was blood. The origin of this receptor is a female donor with papillary thyroid cancer or a benign thyroid nodule (not recorded which). Some clones in this sample may be carry-over from other donors' samples. CDR3 region: CASSTRQSPNQPQHF. The CDR3 nucleotides read TGCGCCAGCAGCACCCGACAGAGCCCCAATCAGCCCCAGCATTTT.